Listed below are T cell receptor beta chains from one sample, sequenced in a study of cytomegalovirus exposure and HLA in healthy donors. Some clones are missing from TCRdb's copy, which holds only in-frame ones; the method was immunoSEQ multiplex PCR. The sample consists of about 140,000 clones, 75% to 85% of them appearing once. Sequenced material: PBMCs. These receptors originate from a woman aged 18-30 years in good health and CMV-seropositive. Each CDR3 is given with its conserved first and last residue. A D gene is named only where the DNA matches it firmly. Some rows mark clone size as missing; the rest say once, few, many or name a class of expanded clone.

>TRBV7-2|TRBD1|TRBJ1-2|-
CASSLGQGNGYTF
TGTGCCAGCAGCTTGGGACAGGGGAATGGCTACACCTTC
>TRBV27|TRBD1|TRBJ2-7|-
CASSLWGQGGEQYF
TGTGCCAGCAGTTTATGGGGACAGGGGGGCGAGCAGTACTTC
>TRBV2|TRBD1|TRBJ1-6|many
CASSEPGTGWNSPLHF
TGTGCCAGCAGTGAACCCGGGACAGGGTGGAATTCACCCCTCCACTTT
>TRBV7-9|-|TRBJ2-7|-
CASSSSTSSYEQYF
TGTGCCAGCAGCTCCTCGACAAGCTCCTACGAGCAGTACTTC
>TRBV9|TRBD1|TRBJ2-3|-
CASNLGGLTDTQYF
TGTGCCAGCAACCTAGGGGGCCTCACAGATACGCAGTATTTT
>TRBV6-6|TRBD1|TRBJ1-6|once
CASIGTGDNSPLHF
TGTGCCAGCATTGGGACAGGGGATAATTCACCCCTCCACTTT
>TRBV15|-|TRBJ2-1|-
CATSRLGSSYNEQFF
TGTGCCACCAGCAGGCTGGGGAGCTCCTACAATGAGCAGTTCTTC
>TRBV5-1|-|TRBJ1-4|-
CASSRSGEVEEKLFF
TGCGCCAGCAGCCGGTCGGGGGAGGTAGAAGAAAAACTGTTTTTT
>TRBV4-3|-|TRBJ1-5|-
CASSQSPGSNQPQHF
TGCGCCAGCAGCCAATCCCCGGGAAGCAATCAGCCCCAGCATTTT
>TRBV30|-|TRBJ1-5|-
CAWSVRRGSQPQHF
TGTGCCTGGAGTGTACGGCGGGGCTCTCAGCCCCAGCATTTT
>TRBV7-8|TRBD1|TRBJ1-5|-
CASSPTGVNNQPQHF
TGTGCCAGCAGCCCGACAGGGGTTAACAATCAGCCCCAGCATTTT
>TRBV6-5|-|TRBJ1-1|-
CASSPQHSSTEAFF
TGTGCCAGCAGCCCCCAGCACAGCTCCACTGAAGCTTTCTTT
>TRBV5-6|TRBD1|TRBJ2-5|-
CASSHLTQGIQETQYF
TGTGCCAGCAGCCACCTGACACAGGGGATCCAAGAGACCCAGTACTTC
>TRBV7-2|-|TRBJ1-6|-
CASSFQGTSNNSPLHF
TGTGCCAGCAGCTTCCAGGGGACATCTAATAATTCACCCCTCCACTTT
>TRBV29-1|TRBD1|TRBJ1-5|-
CSVGTGLRNQPQHF
TGCAGCGTTGGGACAGGGCTCCGCAATCAGCCCCAGCATTTT
>TRBV30|-|TRBJ2-3|-
CAWSVGPVEDTQYF
TGTGCCTGGAGTGTGGGGCCGGTCGAGGATACGCAGTATTTT
>TRBV5-1|TRBD1|TRBJ2-7|-
CASSLGQGRYEQYF
TGCGCCAGCAGCTTGGGACAGGGGCGCTACGAGCAGTACTTC
>TRBV18|-|TRBJ1-1|few
CASSPLTATNTEAFF
TGTGCCAGCTCACCTCTTACAGCCACAAACACTGAAGCTTTCTTT
>TRBV2|-|TRBJ2-5|-
CASSEGGAGETQYF
TGTGCCAGCAGTGAGGGGGGGGCCGGGGAGACCCAGTACTTC
>TRBV27|TRBD1|TRBJ2-3|-
CASSLFPGQVPDTQYF
TGTGCCAGCAGTTTATTTCCGGGACAGGTTCCAGATACGCAGTATTTT
>TRBV2|-|TRBJ1-6|-
CASSETSSSPLHF
TGTGCCAGCAGTGAAACGAGTTCTTCACCCCTCCACTTT
>TRBV6-1|-|TRBJ1-4|-
CGVLGGGQEKLFF
TGTGGCGTACTGGGCGGGGGGCAAGAAAAACTGTTTTTT
>TRBV11-2|-|TRBJ2-7|-
CASSTEGGEQYF
TGTGCCAGCAGCACTGAAGGGGGCGAGCAGTACTTC
>TRBV18|-|TRBJ1-1|few
CASSPSQNTEAFF
TGTGCCAGCTCACCAAGCCAGAACACTGAAGCTTTCTTT
>TRBV21-1|-|TRBJ2-3|-
CASSNRQGHSTQYF
TGTGCCAGCAGCAATCGGCAGGGTCATAGTACGCAGTATTTT
>TRBV11-2|-|TRBJ2-2|-
CASRSTRGRTGELFF
TGTGCCAGCAGGTCGACAAGGGGTCGCACCGGGGAGCTGTTTTTT
>TRBV10-2|TRBD1|TRBJ1-2|-
CASMTPRQGNYGYTF
TGCGCCAGCATGACCCCTCGACAGGGAAACTATGGCTACACCTTC
>TRBV7-2|-|TRBJ2-7|few
CASSFSGKSEQYF
TGTGCCAGCAGCTTCTCGGGGAAGAGCGAGCAGTACTTC
>TRBV5-1|-|TRBJ2-1|once
CASSEGSEQFF
TGCGCCAGCAGCGAGGGAAGTGAGCAGTTCTTC
>TRBV4-1|-|TRBJ1-5|-
CASSQVGTLIAGNQPQHF
TGCGCCAGCAGCCAAGTCGGGACACTCATTGCCGGCAATCAGCCCCAGCATTTT
>TRBV19|-|TRBJ2-1|-
CASSGGQLARAYNEQFF
TGTGCCAGTAGTGGGGGACAACTTGCAAGGGCCTACAATGAGCAGTTCTTC
>TRBV6-5|-|TRBJ1-2|-
CASSYSGQGGYTF
TGTGCCAGCAGTTACTCGGGGCAGGGCGGCTACACCTTC
>TRBV4-1|-|TRBJ1-5|-
CASSQDGFRDMDQPQHF
TGCGCCAGCAGCCAAGACGGGTTCCGGGACATGGATCAGCCCCAGCATTTT
>TRBV4-2|-|TRBJ2-2|-
CASSQELATTGELFF
TGTGCCAGCAGCCAAGAGTTAGCGACCACCGGGGAGCTGTTTTTT
>TRBV5-1|TRBD1|TRBJ1-5|once
CASSLEPGGGNQPQHF
TGCGCCAGCAGCTTGGAGCCAGGGGGCGGCAATCAGCCCCAGCATTTT
>TRBV6-1|-|TRBJ2-7|-
CASSNSNYEQYF
TGTGCCAGCAGTAACTCCAACTACGAGCAGTACTTC
>TRBV7-2|TRBD2|TRBJ2-5|-
CASSHGASGPGETQYF
TGTGCCAGCAGCCACGGGGCTAGCGGCCCTGGGGAGACCCAGTACTTC
>TRBV2|-|TRBJ1-1|-
CASRPPLGVNTEAFF
TGTGCCAGCAGACCGCCTTTGGGAGTGAACACTGAAGCTTTCTTT
>TRBV7-2|TRBD1|TRBJ1-2|-
CASIHTGGLLYGYTF
TGTGCCAGCATCCATACAGGGGGCCTTTTGTATGGCTACACCTTC
>TRBV7-2|-|TRBJ1-5|-
CASSSPLNNQPQHF
TGTGCCAGCAGCTCCCCACTGAACAATCAGCCCCAGCATTTT
>TRBV6-1|TRBD1|TRBJ2-7|-
CASEDRADEQYF
TGTGCCAGCGAAGACAGGGCGGACGAGCAGTACTTC
>TRBV6-5|TRBD1|TRBJ1-1|once
CASSYMDRGTDTEAFF
TGTGCCAGCAGTTACATGGACAGGGGCACCGACACTGAAGCTTTCTTT
>TRBV4-1|-|TRBJ2-6|-
CASSQGQGLSGANVLTF
TGCGCCAGCAGCCAGGGGCAGGGACTCTCTGGGGCCAACGTCCTGACTTTC
>TRBV6-1|-|TRBJ2-2|-
CASSETTGRGELFF
TGTGCCAGCAGTGAAACCACAGGGAGAGGGGAGCTGTTTTTT
>TRBV5-1|-|TRBJ1-1|-
CASSLAVREGTEAFF
TGCGCCAGCAGCTTGGCCGTCAGGGAAGGAACTGAAGCTTTCTTT
>TRBV11-1|-|TRBJ1-6|-
CASSFSNSPLHF
TGTGCCAGCAGCTTCAGTAATTCACCCCTCCACTTT